The count of the clone carrying this T cell receptor (beta chain) is one. The antigen remains unidentified. CDR1 and CDR2 from the germline V gene are SNHLY and FYNNEI. The length of the CDR3 is 15 residues. The trim removed 3 bases at V and 6 bases at J, leaving 10 bases unmatched. A library of TCRbeta sequences, prepared with unique molecular identifiers, was generated. TCRdb fed the PCR reads into MiXCR, producing one record per CDR3 protein. The sample contains some 440,000 distinct CDR3 sequences, around 15% of which appear only once. This entry belongs to a study of T-cell reconstitution after alpha-beta-depleted transplantation in children. Study-wide findings and caveats: Surviving thymic progenitors and recipient T cells were the source of high TCRbeta diversity at day 60 in some patients.

This specimen consisted of PBMCs, mostly from graft donor cells, obtained 360 days after TCRalphabeta/CD19-depleted stem cell transplant. The chain employs TRBV2 and TRBJ2-7; 8 nucleotides match TRBD1. The source is a boy under three years old who had a stem cell transplant for Wiskott-Aldrich syndrome, so the T cells may come from the graft donor. Here the CDR3 reads CASSDSRTGRGEQYF. The CDR3 bases are TGTGCCAGCAGTGATTCGAGGACAGGGAGAGGCGAGCAGTACTTC.